This entry concerns a single TCR beta chain. The sample comes from a study of tumor and adjacent non-tumor tissue in lung cancer. Trimming stripped 6 bases from V and 5 bases from J, with 11 bases between. The CDR3 loop spans 13 amino acids. Germline lookup yields CDR1 MDHEN and CDR2 SYDVKM. No cell sorting was done before RNA was extracted from the tissue. TCRbeta libraries were built with three rounds of nested PCR, modified from ARM-PCR. Each CDR3 protein gets one entry after TCRdb re-called the multiplex PCR reads with MiXCR. This sample has 200,000 to 250,000 distinct CDR3 sequences, with approximately 74% found just once.

Sequenced input: lung tumor tissue. The V and J genes are TRBV28 and TRBJ1-5; the D is unclear. This receptor was obtained from a man aged 60 to 69 with non-small cell lung cancer. CDR3 bases: TGTGCCAGCAGCGCATCCAAATATCAGCCCCAGCATTTT. It translates to CASSASKYQPQHF. The full variable domain, in which reference TRBV28 and TRBJ1-5 provide the parts outside the CDR3, is DVKVTQSSRYLVKRTGEKVFLECVQDMDHENMFWYRQDPGLGLRLIYFSYDVKMKEKGDIPEGYSVSREKKERFSLILESASTNQTSMYLCASSASKYQPQHFGDGTRLSIL.